These 15 T cell receptor beta chains came from one sample sequenced in a study of T cell responses to AZD1222 COVID-19 vaccine. Some clones are missing from TCRdb's copy, which holds only in-frame ones; the method was immunoSEQ multiplex PCR. The table shows some 150,000 clones, with 70% to 90% occurring only once. The specimen was peripheral blood, collected on day 0 of AZD1222 vaccination. The receptors originated from an adult in good health.

This chain connects TRBV4-1 to TRBJ1-2; TRBD1 might be the D (6 bases). V was pared by 3 bases and J by 6 bases, with 14 bases between. Germline CDR1 MGHRA, CDR2 YSYEKL. This CDR3 comprises 14 residues. The CDR3 DNA is TGCGCCAGCAGCCACCTGAGGGGGGAAAATGGCTACACCTTC. The encoded protein is CASSHLRGENGYTF.

The chain couples TRBV4-1 to TRBJ2-1; D may be TRBD1 (5 bases). Deletions cut 0 bases from V and 11 bases from J, with 8 bases between. From germline, CDR1 is MGHRA and CDR2 YSYEKL. The CDR3 sequence is 12 residues long. The CDR3 region has the DNA TGCGCCAGCAGCCAAGATAGACAGCAGCAGTTCTTC. Translated: CASSQDRQQQFF.

CDR3 sequence reads: CASTQGQMNTEAFF. In DNA, the CDR3 is TGCGCCAGCACCCAGGGACAGATGAACACTGAAGCTTTCTTT. This chain joins TRBV4-1 and TRBJ1-1; the match to TRBD1 covers 7 bases. V lost 7 bases to trimming and J lost 0 bases; unmatched junction nucleotides: 5. Germline V gene data show CDR1 as MGHRA and CDR2 as YSYEKL. The CDR3 extends over 14 amino acids.

The table lists this clone with a count of one. This CDR3 is CASSQLSSGGARDGYTF. The CDR3 nucleotides are TGCGCCAGCAGCCAACTATCCTCCGGGGGGGCAAGGGATGGCTACACCTTC. The chain couples TRBV4-1 to TRBJ1-2; a possible D gene is TRBD1 (6 bases). This CDR3 has 17 amino acids. V shed 2 bases and J shed 6 bases, with 22 bases lying between them. Germline V gives CDR1 MGHRA, CDR2 YSYEKL.

The CDR3 is CSVSPGPGTGNTIYF. CDR3 nucleotide sequence: TGCAGCGTTTCGCCCGGACCCGGTACTGGAAACACCATATATTTT. The chain combines TRBV29-1 with TRBJ1-3, with D unclear. Deletions cut 5 bases from V and 2 bases from J, with 16 bases between. Germline CDR1 SQVTM, CDR2 ANQGSEA. The CDR3 consists of 15 residues.

This clone is a singleton in its sample. This sequence joins TRBV9 and TRBJ1-1, with TRBD1 identical over 7 bases. The CDR3 contains 15 residues. Trimming took 3 bases from V and 3 from J; bases not matched to a gene: 8. Germline CDR1 is SGDLS and CDR2 is YYNGEE. The CDR3 region is CASSATGLPYTEAFF. The CDR3, as DNA: TGTGCCAGCAGCGCGACAGGGCTCCCATACACTGAAGCTTTCTTT.

This chain uses TRBV30 with TRBJ2-2; the D is unclear. V lost 0 bases, J lost 5 bases, and 10 bases lay in between. Germline V gives CDR1 GTSNPN, CDR2 SVGIG (reference sequence). This CDR3 region has 14 residues. Here the CDR3 DNA reads TGTGCCTGGAGTGTTGGTGCCACTACCGGGGAGCTGTTTTTT. This encodes CAWSVGATTGELFF.

As DNA, the CDR3 is TGTGCCAGCAGCTTAGCCGTCCCGGGACAGGTGGGTCAAGAGACCCAGTACTTC. This translates into CASSLAVPGQVGQETQYF. The chain has TRBV7-8 and TRBJ2-5, with 8 bases matching TRBD1. With V trimmed by 0 bases and J by 2 bases, 11 bases remained unmatched. Germline CDR1 and CDR2: SGHVS and FQNEAQ. This CDR3 is built from 18 residues.

V gene TRBV3-1 (or the pseudogene TRBV3-2) combines with J gene TRBJ2-7; TRBD1 agrees at 8 bases. Germline CDR1 reads LGHDT; CDR2 reads YNNKEL (reference sequence). CDR3 size: 15 residues. Trimming cost V 3 bases and J 4 bases; bases outside gene matches: 8. The CDR3 is CASSHRGQEDYEQYF. The DNA of the CDR3 is TGTGCCAGCAGCCATAGGGGACAGGAGGATTACGAGCAGTACTTC.

The CDR3: CASSTRGQTNQPQHF. CDR3 coding DNA: TGTGCCAGCAGCACCCGGGGCCAGACGAATCAGCCCCAGCATTTT. V usage is TRBV21-1 and J usage is TRBJ1-5. TRBV21-1 represents a pseudogene. The CDR3 length is 15 residues.

The sample holds one count of this clone. This chain uses TRBV2 with TRBJ1-2; D call uncertain. V was trimmed by 4 bases and J by 4 bases, leaving 13 bases between them. CDR3 length equals 14 residues. The germline V gene encodes CDR1 SNHLY and CDR2 FYNNEI. The DNA of the CDR3 is TGTGCCAGCAGTGTTACGGAGGAGACCTATGGCTACACCTTC. Encoded protein: CASSVTEETYGYTF.

The chain uses TRBV3-1 (or the pseudogene TRBV3-2) and TRBJ2-1; D ambiguous. V was pared by 2 bases and J by 7 bases, with 21 bases between. Looked up from germline, CDR1 is LGHDT and CDR2 is YNNKEL (reference sequence). CDR3 length: 17 residues. The CDR3 region is CASSQNSPGPSWNEQFF. Here the CDR3 DNA reads TGTGCCAGCAGCCAAAATTCCCCGGGCCCCAGCTGGAATGAGCAGTTCTTC.

The V gene is TRBV28, the J gene TRBJ1-2; D gene ambiguous. V lost 3 bases to trimming and J lost 2 bases, with 7 bases between them. The germline CDR1 and CDR2 sequences are MDHEN and SYDVKM. This CDR3 spans 13 amino acids. In nucleotides, the CDR3 is TGTGCCAGCAGTTTGGGAGGCAACTATGGCTACACCTTC. It is translated as CASSLGGNYGYTF.

The rearrangement joins TRBV6-6 to TRBJ1-2; D is ambiguous. V lost 8 bases, J lost 3 bases, and 22 bases lay in between. The CDR3 runs 16 residues. Germline CDR1 is MNHNY and CDR2 is SVGAGI (reference sequence). CDR3 sequence: CASQTTGVPSYYGYTF. CDR3 in DNA: TGTGCCAGCCAGACGACTGGGGTTCCATCCTACTATGGCTACACCTTC.

This chain joins TRBV7-9 and TRBJ1-3; a possible D gene is TRBD1 (6 bases). V lost 9 bases to trimming and J lost 0 bases, with 9 bases between them. The CDR3 consists of 13 residues. Germline loops: CDR1 SEHNR, CDR2 FQNEAQ (reference sequence). The CDR3 loop is CASQDSSGNTIYF. CDR3 DNA sequence: TGTGCCAGTCAGGACAGCTCTGGAAACACCATATATTTT.